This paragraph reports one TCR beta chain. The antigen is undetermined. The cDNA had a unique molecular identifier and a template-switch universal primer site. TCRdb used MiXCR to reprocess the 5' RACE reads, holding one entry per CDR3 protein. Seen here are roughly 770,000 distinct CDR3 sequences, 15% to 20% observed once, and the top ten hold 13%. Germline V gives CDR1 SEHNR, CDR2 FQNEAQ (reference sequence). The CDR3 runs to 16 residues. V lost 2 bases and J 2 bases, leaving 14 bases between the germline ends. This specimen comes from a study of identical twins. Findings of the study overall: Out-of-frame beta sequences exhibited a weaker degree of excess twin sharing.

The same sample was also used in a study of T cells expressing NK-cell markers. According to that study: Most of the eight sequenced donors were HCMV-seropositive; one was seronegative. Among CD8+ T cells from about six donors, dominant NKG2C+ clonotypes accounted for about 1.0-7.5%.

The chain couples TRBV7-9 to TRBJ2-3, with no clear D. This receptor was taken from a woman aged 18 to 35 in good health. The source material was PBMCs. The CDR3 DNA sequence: TGTGCCAGCAGCTTAATCGACTCCCGACCCACAGATACGCAGTATTTT. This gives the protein CASSLIDSRPTDTQYF.